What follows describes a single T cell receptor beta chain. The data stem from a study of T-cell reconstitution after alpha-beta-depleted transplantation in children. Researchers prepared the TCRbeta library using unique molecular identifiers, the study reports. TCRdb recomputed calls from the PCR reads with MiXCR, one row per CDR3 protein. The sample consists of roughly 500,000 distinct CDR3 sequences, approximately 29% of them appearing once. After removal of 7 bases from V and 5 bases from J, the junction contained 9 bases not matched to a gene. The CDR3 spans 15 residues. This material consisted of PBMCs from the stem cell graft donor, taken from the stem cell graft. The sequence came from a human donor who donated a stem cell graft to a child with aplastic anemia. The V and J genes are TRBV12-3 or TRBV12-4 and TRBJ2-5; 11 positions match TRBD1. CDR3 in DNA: TGTGCCAGCACCGAGGACAGGGGGCGTCTTGAGACCCAGTACTTC. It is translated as CASTEDRGRLETQYF.